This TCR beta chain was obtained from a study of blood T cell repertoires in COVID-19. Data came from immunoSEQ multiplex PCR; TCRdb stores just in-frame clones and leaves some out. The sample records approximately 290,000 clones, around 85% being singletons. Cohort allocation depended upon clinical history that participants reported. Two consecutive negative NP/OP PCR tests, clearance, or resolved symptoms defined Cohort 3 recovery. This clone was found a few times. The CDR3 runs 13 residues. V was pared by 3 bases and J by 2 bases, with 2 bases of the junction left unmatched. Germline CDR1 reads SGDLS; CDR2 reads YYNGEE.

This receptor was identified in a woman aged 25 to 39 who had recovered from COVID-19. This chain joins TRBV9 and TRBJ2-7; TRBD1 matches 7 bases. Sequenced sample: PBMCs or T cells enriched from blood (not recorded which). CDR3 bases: TGTGCCAGCAGCGCGGGACAGACCTACGAGCAGTACTTC. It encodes CASSAGQTYEQYF. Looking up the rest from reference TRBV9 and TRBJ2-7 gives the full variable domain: DSGVTQTPKHLITATGQRVTLRCSPRSGDLSVYWYQQSLDQGLQFLIQYYNGEERAKGNILERFSAQQFPDLHSELNLSSLELGDSALYFCASSAGQTYEQYFGPGTRLTVT.